These 15 T cell receptor beta chains came from one sample sequenced in a study of blood T cell repertoires in COVID-19. Generated by immunoSEQ multiplex PCR, the TCRdb table keeps only in-frame clones and is missing some. The table records 150,000 to 200,000 clones, almost 85% of them present only once. The sequenced sample was peripheral blood. The receptors were sampled from a man between 18 and 29 years old with active or convalescent COVID-19.

This sequence joins TRBV3-1 (or the pseudogene TRBV3-2) and TRBJ1-5; the D gene is possibly TRBD1 (5 bases). CDR1 LGHDT and CDR2 YNNKEL come from the germline V gene (reference sequence). This CDR3 comprises 14 residues. The ends were cut back, 4 bases at V and 5 bases at J, with 12 bases in the middle. The CDR3 region is CASSLGTGDQPQHF. The CDR3 DNA reads TGTGCCAGCAGCCTTGGGACGGGGGATCAGCCCCAGCATTTT.

The chain recombines TRBV29-1 with TRBJ1-3; D is perhaps TRBD1 (6 bases). The V gene lost 3 bases and the J gene lost 2 bases, with 11 bases spanning the gap. Germline-derived CDR1 and CDR2 are SQVTM and ANQGSEA. The CDR3 covers 14 residues. Here the CDR3 reads CSVDSGGPGNTIYF. The CDR3 DNA sequence: TGCAGCGTTGATTCGGGGGGCCCTGGAAACACCATATATTTT.

A single count supports this clone. The rearrangement uses TRBV29-1 and TRBJ2-1; the D gene is possibly TRBD1 (6 bases). Deletions cut 7 bases from V and 8 bases from J, with 12 bases between. The CDR3 totals 11 residues. Germline V gene lookup returns CDR1 SQVTM and CDR2 ANQGSEA. The CDR3 DNA reads TGCAGCGGTGGGACAAGCTATGAGCAGTTCTTC. This gives the protein CSGGTSYEQFF.

In this sample, this clone turned up a few times. The rearrangement links TRBV11-2 to TRBJ2-1; 7 bases match TRBD1. The CDR3 sequence is 14 residues long. Germline V gene lookup returns CDR1 SGHAT and CDR2 FQNNGV. V lost 3 bases and J lost 3; bases outside the gene matches: 2. The chain's CDR3 is CASSFRGNYNEQFF. The DNA for the CDR3 is TGTGCCAGCAGCTTCAGGGGGAACTACAATGAGCAGTTCTTC.

J is TRBJ1-3 and V is TRBV30, with D uncertain. This CDR3 contains 14 residues. Trimming pared 0 bases from V and 4 bases from J, leaving 10 bases between. Germline V gene sequence: CDR1 GTSNPN, CDR2 SVGIG (reference sequence). Here the CDR3 DNA reads TGTGCCTGGAGTGTAGCCTTTGCGGGAAACACCATATATTTT. This sequence encodes CAWSVAFAGNTIYF.

This chain links TRBV27 with TRBJ2-3, with a weak D call TRBD1 (5 bases). The CDR3 has 16 amino acids. The V gene's germline CDR1 is MNHEY and CDR2 SMNVEV (reference sequence). Trimming removed 5 bases at V and 4 bases at J, with 19 bases between. CDR3 sequence reads: CASSLDHQGAADTQYF. For the CDR3, the DNA is TGTGCCAGCAGTCTGGACCATCAAGGGGCAGCAGATACGCAGTATTTT.

The chain links TRBV4-3 to TRBJ1-1; TRBD1 might be the D (5 bases). CDR1 and CDR2 (germline): LGHNA, YSLEER. The V gene lost 1 base and the J gene lost 3 bases, with 21 bases spanning the gap. The CDR3 contains 18 residues. CDR3 DNA sequence: TGCGCCAGCAGCCAAGGTCTGGGCAGACAAGTGACAGACACTGAAGCTTTCTTT. Translated, it gives CASSQGLGRQVTDTEAFF.

The chain couples TRBV9 to TRBJ2-2; 10 bases map to TRBD2. The CDR3 sequence is 16 residues long. With V trimmed by 3 bases and J by 2 bases, 4 bases remained unmatched. CDR1 is SGDLS and CDR2 is YYNGEE in the germline V gene. CDR3 sequence (DNA): TGTGCCAGCAGCGCCCGGACTAGCGGCAACACCGGGGAGCTGTTTTTT. This translates into CASSARTSGNTGELFF.

The genes are TRBV10-3 and TRBJ1-5, with D possibly being TRBD1 (5 bases). CDR1 is ENHRY, CDR2 SYGVKD, per germline. V lost 10 bases and J 10 bases, leaving 26 bases between the germline ends. The CDR3 length is 15 residues. For the CDR3, the DNA is TGTGCCACCAAGCGGGACGGTGGGGGGTTTGGTCCCCAGCATTTT. Protein: CATKRDGGGFGPQHF.

The CDR3 region has the DNA TGTGCCAGCAGGGGACTAGCGGGGTGGGAGACCCAGTACTTC. Protein sequence: CASRGLAGWETQYF. V usage is TRBV28 and J usage is TRBJ2-5, with 13 nucleotides matching TRBD2. This CDR3 has 14 amino acids. In germline, CDR1 is MDHEN, CDR2 SYDVKM. V gave up 6 bases and J gave up 5 bases; unmatched junction bases: 3.

This chain joins TRBV29-1 and TRBJ2-3, with 9 bases identical to TRBD2. Germline V CDR1 and CDR2: SQVTM, ANQGSEA. Trimming at V came to 3 bases and at J to 10 bases, leaving 5 bases not matched to a gene. The CDR3 length is 12 residues. CDR3 sequence (DNA): TGCAGCGTTGATACTAGCGGGCCATCGCAGTATTTT. Translated: CSVDTSGPSQYF.

The gene calls are TRBV25-1 and TRBJ2-1, with TRBD2 matching 7 bases. Germline values: CDR1 MGHDK, CDR2 SYGVNS. The CDR3 is 15 amino acids. V gave up 3 bases and J gave up 0 bases; unmatched junction bases: 2. For the CDR3, the DNA is TGTGCCAGCAGTGATCCGGGGGGCTCCTACAATGAGCAGTTCTTC. Protein sequence: CASSDPGGSYNEQFF.

CDR3 nucleotide sequence: TGTGCCAGCAGCGACCGGACAGGCTCTGGAAACACCATATATTTT. As protein: CASSDRTGSGNTIYF. V and J are TRBV11-2 and TRBJ1-3; TRBD1 agrees at 7 bases. The CDR3 is made up of 15 amino acids. J gave up 0 bases and V 5 bases, and 4 bases lay outside the gene matches. The V gene's germline CDR1 is SGHAT and CDR2 FQNNGV.

V usage is TRBV7-8 and J usage is TRBJ1-6; maybe TRBD1 (5 bases). The CDR3 is 14 amino acids. Germline CDR1 is SGHVS and CDR2 is FQNEAQ. The V gene lost 7 bases and the J gene lost 10 bases, with 17 bases spanning the gap. For the CDR3, the DNA is TGTGCCAGCACCCTCCGGAGGGGCCACTCACCCCTCCACTTT. As protein: CASTLRRGHSPLHF. Drawing the rest from reference TRBV7-8 and TRBJ1-6, the complete variable domain is GAGVSQSPRYKVAKRGQDVALRCDPISGHVSLFWYQQALGQGPEFLTYFQNEAQLDKSGLPSDRFFAERPEGSVSTLKIQRTQQEDSAVYLCASTLRRGHSPLHFGNGTRLTVT.

This clone was seen only once. V and J are TRBV7-6 and TRBJ1-4; 7 nucleotides agree with TRBD1. Trimming at V came to 5 bases and at J to 5 bases, leaving 11 bases not matched to a gene. This CDR3 has 16 amino acids. The germline V gene has CDR1 SGHVS and CDR2 FNYEAQ. The CDR3 nucleotides are TGTGCCAGCAGCCATAATACCGGGACAGCGAATGAAAAACTGTTTTTT. It encodes CASSHNTGTANEKLFF.